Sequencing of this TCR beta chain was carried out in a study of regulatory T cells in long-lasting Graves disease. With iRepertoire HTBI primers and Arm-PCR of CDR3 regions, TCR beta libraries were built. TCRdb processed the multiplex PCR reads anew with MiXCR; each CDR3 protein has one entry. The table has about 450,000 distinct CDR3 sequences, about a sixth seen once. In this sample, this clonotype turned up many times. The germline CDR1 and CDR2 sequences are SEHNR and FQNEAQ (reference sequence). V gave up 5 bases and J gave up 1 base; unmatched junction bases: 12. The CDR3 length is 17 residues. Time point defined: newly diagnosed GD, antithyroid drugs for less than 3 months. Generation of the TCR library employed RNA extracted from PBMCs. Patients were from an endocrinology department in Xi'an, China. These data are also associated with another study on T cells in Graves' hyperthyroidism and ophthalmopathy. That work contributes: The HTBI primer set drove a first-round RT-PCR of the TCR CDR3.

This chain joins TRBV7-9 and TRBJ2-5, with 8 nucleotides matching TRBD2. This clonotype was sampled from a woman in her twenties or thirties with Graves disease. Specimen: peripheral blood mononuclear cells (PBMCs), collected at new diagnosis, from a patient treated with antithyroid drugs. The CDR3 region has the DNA TGTGCCAGCAGCCCCCCGAGGACTAGCCCGCCCCAAGAGACCCAGTACTTC. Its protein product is CASSPPRTSPPQETQYF.